A selection of T cell receptor beta chains follows, all from one sample in a study of untreated major depressive disorder. Method: immunoSEQ multiplex PCR; TCRdb's copy keeps in-frame clones and lacks some. The top ten clones hold 0.45% to 0.7% of a sample with about 19,000 clones, around 90% of them seen once. Sequences were obtained from CD4+ T cells from PBMCs. These receptor sequences come from a woman in her 40s with major depressive disorder. Each CDR3 is given with its conserved first and last residue. A D gene is named only where the DNA matches it firmly. Not every row has a clone size; where given, it reads once, few, many or a size class.

J gene: TRBJ1-2
V gene: TRBV18
clone size: -
D gene: -
CDR3 DNA: TGTGCCAGCTCCGGGACGGCCTGGAGCACCACAACTACTAACTATGGCTACACCTTC
CDR3 protein: CASSGTAWSTTTTNYGYTF

J gene: TRBJ2-2
V gene: TRBV5-8
clone size: -
D gene: TRBD1
CDR3 DNA: TGTGCCAGCAGCTTATACAGGGGGAAGACCGGGGAGCTGTTTTTT
CDR3 protein: CASSLYRGKTGELFF

J gene: TRBJ2-5
V gene: TRBV7-9
clone size: -
D gene: -
CDR3 DNA: TGTGCCAGCAGCCGCCTGGACAGAGGGGAGACCCAGTACTTC
CDR3 protein: CASSRLDRGETQYF

J gene: TRBJ2-2
V gene: TRBV19
clone size: -
D gene: TRBD1
CDR3 DNA: TGTGCCAGTAGTCTAGGACAGGGAACGAACACCGGGGAGCTGTTTTTT
CDR3 protein: CASSLGQGTNTGELFF

J gene: TRBJ1-1
V gene: TRBV29-1
clone size: once
D gene: -
CDR3 DNA: TGCAGCGTTGACAGGTTGAACACTGAAGCTTTCTTT
CDR3 protein: CSVDRLNTEAFF

J gene: TRBJ2-1
V gene: TRBV5-6
clone size: once
D gene: TRBD2
CDR3 DNA: TGTGCCAGCAGCTTGACCTCCCGGACTAGCGGGACGAAAGATGAGCAGTTCTTC
CDR3 protein: CASSLTSRTSGTKDEQFF

J gene: TRBJ1-1
V gene: TRBV5-6
clone size: -
D gene: TRBD1
CDR3 DNA: TGTGCCAGCAGCTTATACGGGACAGGGTATGGAGAAGCTTTCTTT
CDR3 protein: CASSLYGTGYGEAFF

J gene: TRBJ2-1
V gene: TRBV6-1
clone size: -
D gene: TRBD1
CDR3 DNA: TGTGCCAGCAGTTTAGGGGGCGCTGGCAATGAGCAGTTCTTC
CDR3 protein: CASSLGGAGNEQFF

J gene: TRBJ1-2
V gene: TRBV27
clone size: -
D gene: TRBD1
CDR3 DNA: TGTGCCAGCGTCAGACTGGGGGACAGGGGAAAGAACTATGGCTACACCTTC
CDR3 protein: CASVRLGDRGKNYGYTF

J gene: TRBJ1-5
V gene: TRBV19
clone size: -
D gene: -
CDR3 DNA: TGTGCCAGTAGTGAATCAGGTTCCCGTAATCAGCCCCAGCATTTT
CDR3 protein: CASSESGSRNQPQHF

J gene: TRBJ2-3
V gene: TRBV7-8
clone size: -
D gene: -
CDR3 DNA: TGTGCCAGCAGCCAGGGGGGAGGGCTTGCCTCAGATACGCAGTATTTT
CDR3 protein: CASSQGGGLASDTQYF

J gene: TRBJ2-3
V gene: TRBV30
clone size: -
D gene: -
CDR3 DNA: TGTGCCTGGAGTACAGGGGGGGGTACAGATACGCAGTATTTT
CDR3 protein: CAWSTGGGTDTQYF

J gene: TRBJ2-3
V gene: TRBV30
clone size: -
D gene: -
CDR3 DNA: TGTGCCTGGAAAGCGCCCGTTAGCACAGATACGCAGTATTTT
CDR3 protein: CAWKAPVSTDTQYF

J gene: TRBJ1-2
V gene: TRBV29-1
clone size: -
D gene: TRBD1
CDR3 DNA: TGCAGCGCTAAACAGGGGGCGAACTATGGCTACACCTTC
CDR3 protein: CSAKQGANYGYTF

J gene: TRBJ1-6
V gene: TRBV25-1
clone size: -
D gene: -
CDR3 DNA: TGTGCCAGCAGAGAGATTAATAATTCACCCCTCCACTTT
CDR3 protein: CASREINNSPLHF

J gene: TRBJ2-3
V gene: TRBV5-1
clone size: -
D gene: -
CDR3 DNA: TGCGCCAGCAGCATGGGCTCTCGGGTAGCAGATACGCAGTATTTT
CDR3 protein: CASSMGSRVADTQYF

J gene: TRBJ2-5
V gene: TRBV10-3
clone size: -
D gene: -
CDR3 DNA: TGTGCCATCAGGGACCTTTCAGAGACCCAGTACTTC
CDR3 protein: CAIRDLSETQYF

J gene: TRBJ2-6
V gene: TRBV30
clone size: -
D gene: TRBD1
CDR3 DNA: TGTGCGTCAGGGGGCAGCCTTCCCTCTGGGGCCAACGTCCTGACTTTC
CDR3 protein: CASGGSLPSGANVLTF

J gene: TRBJ2-2
V gene: TRBV7-7
clone size: -
D gene: -
CDR3 DNA: TGTGCTAGCAGCTTGGGTAGGGGTATTAACACCGGGGAGCTGTTTTTT
CDR3 protein: CASSLGRGINTGELFF

J gene: TRBJ1-2
V gene: TRBV30
clone size: -
D gene: -
CDR3 DNA: TGTGCCTGGAGTGTACGAAGGTCTTCTATACGGGGAGGCTACACCTTC
CDR3 protein: CAWSVRRSSIRGGYTF

J gene: TRBJ2-3
V gene: TRBV29-1
clone size: once
D gene: -
CDR3 DNA: TGCAGCGCCGCGGAGGGAAACACAGATACGCAGTATTTT
CDR3 protein: CSAAEGNTDTQYF

J gene: TRBJ1-2
V gene: TRBV19
clone size: -
D gene: -
CDR3 DNA: TGTGCCAGTAGTATAGCTGGGGATGGCTACACCTTC
CDR3 protein: CASSIAGDGYTF

J gene: TRBJ2-3
V gene: TRBV30
clone size: -
D gene: -
CDR3 DNA: TGTGCCTGGAGACGACCAGGGGGGGCTAGCACAGATACGCAGTATTTT
CDR3 protein: CAWRRPGGASTDTQYF

J gene: TRBJ2-7
V gene: TRBV18
clone size: -
D gene: TRBD2
CDR3 DNA: TGTGCCAGCTCACCGGGACTAGCGGGCTACGAGCAGTACTTC
CDR3 protein: CASSPGLAGYEQYF